The clone carrying this TCR beta chain was counted only a few times. The source of the sample is a study of T-cell reconstitution after alpha-beta-depleted transplantation in children. CDR1 MNHEY and CDR2 SMNVEV come from the germline V gene (reference sequence). V shed 2 bases and J shed 8 bases, with 6 bases lying between them. This CDR3 is built from 12 residues. A library of TCRbeta sequences, prepared with unique molecular identifiers, was generated. TCRdb passed the PCR reads through MiXCR, listing each CDR3 protein once. The sample comprises a few hundred thousand distinct CDR3 sequences, over 9% of which are singletons, and under 3% rests with the top ten.

V usage is TRBV27 and J usage is TRBJ2-2; the D gene is possibly TRBD2 (5 bases). The sequencing here drew on PBMCs from the stem cell graft donor, taken from the stem cell graft. The receptor was derived from a human donor who donated a stem cell graft to a child with acute lymphoblastic leukemia. CDR3 amino acids: CASSLRRGELFF. CDR3 in DNA: TGTGCCAGCAGTTTAAGGAGGGGGGAGCTGTTTTTT.